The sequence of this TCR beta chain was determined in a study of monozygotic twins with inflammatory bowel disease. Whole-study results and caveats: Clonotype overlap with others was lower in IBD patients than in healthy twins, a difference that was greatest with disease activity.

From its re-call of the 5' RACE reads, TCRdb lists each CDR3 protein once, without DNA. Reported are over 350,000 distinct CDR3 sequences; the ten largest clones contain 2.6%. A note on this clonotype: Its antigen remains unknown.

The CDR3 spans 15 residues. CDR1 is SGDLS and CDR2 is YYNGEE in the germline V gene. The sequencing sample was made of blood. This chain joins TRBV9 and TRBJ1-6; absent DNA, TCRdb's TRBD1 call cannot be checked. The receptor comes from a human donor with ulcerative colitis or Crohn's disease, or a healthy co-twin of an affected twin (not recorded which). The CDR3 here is CASSGGRLKDSPLHF.